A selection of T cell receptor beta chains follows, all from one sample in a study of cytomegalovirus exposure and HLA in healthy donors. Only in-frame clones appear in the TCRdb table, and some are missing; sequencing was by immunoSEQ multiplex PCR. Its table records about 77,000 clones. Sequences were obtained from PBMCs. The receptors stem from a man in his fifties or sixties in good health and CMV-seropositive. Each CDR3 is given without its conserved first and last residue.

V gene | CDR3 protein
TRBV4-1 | ASSQDRLAETQY
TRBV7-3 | ASSSQGSNTGELF
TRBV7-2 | ASSSLRGQGDTEAF
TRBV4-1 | ASSQGDNEQY
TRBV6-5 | ASSYNRGVVGEKLF
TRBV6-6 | ASRREEASPLH
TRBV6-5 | ASTALAGEKNEQF
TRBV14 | ASSPGGIGYT
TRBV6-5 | ASSLGLADTQY
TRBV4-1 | ASSREFSSGNTIY
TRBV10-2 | ATLGGVEETQY
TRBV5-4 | ASSFGTSVDNEQF
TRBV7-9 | ASSEDRAAGGYT
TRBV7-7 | ASKAGGGTDTQY
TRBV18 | ASSPETDNYGYT
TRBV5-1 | ASSLRLRDRVFGNQPQH
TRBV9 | ASRSGQGAGETQY
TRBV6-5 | ASSSDSYEQY
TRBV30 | AWKSKRTLNTEAF
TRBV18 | ASSQGQGATEAF
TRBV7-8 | ASSSRGLTGELF
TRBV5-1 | ASSPGQGSNSPLH
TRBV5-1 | ASSSGTVPGYT
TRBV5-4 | ASPTRGSPYNEQF
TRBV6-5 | ASSPTVNTEAF
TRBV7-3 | ASSPDRGRGNEQF
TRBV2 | ASSEARQGLAKNIQY
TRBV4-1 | ASSQDDNRGLYGYT
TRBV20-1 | SPGGRDTQY
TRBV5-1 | ASSLGTSDGNEQF
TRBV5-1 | ASSWGSTGSSAGELF
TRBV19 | ASTGVDAEGYGYT
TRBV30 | AWSVAVNTEAF
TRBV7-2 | ASSLVVGREAF
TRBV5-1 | ASSSRGQSNTGELF
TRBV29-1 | SVEQGVGDEQF
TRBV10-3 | AISESFQTVTGELF
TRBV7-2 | ASSLAGGIRETQY
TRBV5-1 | ASSRRDRDHEQF
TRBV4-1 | ASSHGLANTGELF
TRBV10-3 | AISDPDSPNIQY
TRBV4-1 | ASSHGNRGSKETQY
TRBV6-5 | ASSYSTGGTLAEAF
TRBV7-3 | ASSPGTVLGGEKLF
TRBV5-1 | ASSRRTGVDSWGYGYT
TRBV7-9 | ASRGTGAGDEQF
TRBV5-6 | ASSRTGLAKNIQY
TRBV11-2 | ASSFRDRGTEAF
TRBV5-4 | ASSLTGTGRNTIY
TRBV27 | ASSQGSGDTQY
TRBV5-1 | ASSLDTSGPINQETQY
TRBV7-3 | ASSIDTLNYGYT
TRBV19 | ASSSNRADDTEAF